The present entry profiles one T cell receptor beta chain with its context. What it binds is not known. This specimen belongs to a study of regulatory T cells in long-lasting Graves disease. Study-level information: The term persistent Graves' disease signified upward of 5 years on antithyroid drugs with positive TSH receptor antibodies. Study conclusions and caveats: A reduction in accuracy may have resulted from the small sample size. Persistent disease showed a preference for TRBV28, TRBJ1-2 and TRBJ2-5.

Libraries of TCR beta came from iRepertoire HTBI primers plus Arm-PCR of CDR3 regions. TCRdb processed the multiplex PCR reads anew with MiXCR; each CDR3 protein has one entry. This sample has about half a million distinct CDR3 sequences; approximately 23% occur once, and the top ten carry around 13%. The time point was: persistent/refractory GD, antithyroid drugs over 5 years with positive TRAb. RNA from PBMCs was the source of the TCR library. The authors drew patients from an endocrinology department in Xi'an, China. The CDR3 covers 18 residues. V was cut by 4 bases and J by 8 bases, with 30 bases left in between. Germline CDR1 and CDR2: SGDLS and YYNGEE.

V is TRBV9 and J is TRBJ1-2; D remains unclear. Sequenced material: peripheral blood mononuclear cells (PBMCs), taken when the disease was refractory, from a patient treated with antithyroid drugs. This receptor was taken from a female donor with Graves disease. CDR3 in amino acids: CASSPITVPVLGFEGYTF. Here the CDR3 DNA reads TGTGCCAGCAGCCCAATCACGGTCCCAGTTTTGGGGTTCGAAGGCTACACCTTC.